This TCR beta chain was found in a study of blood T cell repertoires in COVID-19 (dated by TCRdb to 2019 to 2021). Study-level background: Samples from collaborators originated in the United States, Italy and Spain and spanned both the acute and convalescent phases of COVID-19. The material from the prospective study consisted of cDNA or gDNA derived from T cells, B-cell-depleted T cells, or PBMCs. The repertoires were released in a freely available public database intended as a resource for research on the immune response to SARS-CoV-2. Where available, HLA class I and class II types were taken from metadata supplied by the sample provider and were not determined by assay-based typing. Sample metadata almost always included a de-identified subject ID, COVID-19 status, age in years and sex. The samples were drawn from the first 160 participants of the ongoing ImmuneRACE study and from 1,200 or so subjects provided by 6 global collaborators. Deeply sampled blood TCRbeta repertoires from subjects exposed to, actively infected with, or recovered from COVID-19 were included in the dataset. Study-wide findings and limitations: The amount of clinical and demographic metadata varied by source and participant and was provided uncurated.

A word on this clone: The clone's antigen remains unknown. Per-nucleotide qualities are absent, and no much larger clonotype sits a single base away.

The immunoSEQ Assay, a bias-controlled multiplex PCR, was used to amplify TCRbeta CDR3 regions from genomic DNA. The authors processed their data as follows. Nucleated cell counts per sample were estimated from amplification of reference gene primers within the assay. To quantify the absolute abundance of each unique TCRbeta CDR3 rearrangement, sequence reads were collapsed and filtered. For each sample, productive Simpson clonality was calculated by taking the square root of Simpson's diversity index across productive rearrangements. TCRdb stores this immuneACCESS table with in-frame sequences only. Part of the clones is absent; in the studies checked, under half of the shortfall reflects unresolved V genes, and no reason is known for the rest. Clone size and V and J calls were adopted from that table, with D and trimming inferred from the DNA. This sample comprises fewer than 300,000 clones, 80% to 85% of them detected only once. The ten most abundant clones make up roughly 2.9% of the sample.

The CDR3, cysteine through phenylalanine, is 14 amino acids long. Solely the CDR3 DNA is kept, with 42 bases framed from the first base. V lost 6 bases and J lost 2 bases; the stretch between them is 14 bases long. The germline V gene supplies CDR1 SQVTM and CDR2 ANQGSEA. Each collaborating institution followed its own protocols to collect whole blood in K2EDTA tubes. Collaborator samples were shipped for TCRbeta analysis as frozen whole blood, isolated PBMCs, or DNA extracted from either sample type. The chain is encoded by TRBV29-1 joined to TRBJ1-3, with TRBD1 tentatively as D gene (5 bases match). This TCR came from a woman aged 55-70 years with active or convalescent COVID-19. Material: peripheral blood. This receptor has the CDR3 CSVGGTAAGNTIYF. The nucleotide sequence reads TGCAGCGTCGGGGGGACTGCCGCTGGAAACACCATATATTTT.